This T cell receptor beta chain was recorded in a study of identical twins (dated by TCRdb to 2016 to 2017). In the study overall: The study deep-sequenced TCR alpha and beta repertoires from monozygotic twins, unrelated adults of various ages and cord blood to test whether fetal clonotypes persist. To rule out contamination, the twin experiments were replicated at different times with different library preparation protocols.

The full study reports these points: A weaker excess of twin sharing was found in beta out-of-frame sequences because the signal-to-noise ratio was lowered by fewer shared sequences. Compared with coincidental sharing between unrelated individuals, an excess of low generation-probability sequences was observed among out-of-frame TCR alpha sequences shared between twins. Zero-insertion analyses could be partly confounded by invariant T cells such as MAIT and iNKT, although diverse VJ usage argued against such confounding for most clonotypes. Because the same donors could not be followed over many years, conclusions were based on cross-sectional statistical analysis. Recombination models systematically underestimated out-of-frame TCR alpha sharing in monozygotic twins but agreed with sharing between unrelated individuals. Abundant cord blood beta clonotypes carried fewer insertions; young adult naive repertoires showed a weaker similar trend, while memory repertoires showed none.

All donors were healthy Caucasians. The twin cohort comprised three pairs of female monozygotic twins, all aged roughly 18 to 29 years. Positive isolation kits from Invitrogen were used to isolate CD4+ and CD8+ T cell populations. Note on this clonotype: This receptor's antigen is unknown. No qualities accompany the bases; no much larger clone lies one base away.

The library came from 5' RACE. Sequencer: Illumina HiSeq 2000. A universal primer binding site was introduced by template switching, and a unique molecular identifier was present in the final cDNA, enabling accurate counting of TCR cDNA molecules. First-strand cDNA for TCR alpha and beta chains was synthesized from specific primers in the conserved constant-segment region. To control for contamination, each cDNA library was double barcoded with a SMART-Mk sample barcode plus Illumina barcodes. TruSeq adapter sequences along with Illumina sample barcodes were introduced in two successive PCR steps. The Illumina HiSeq platform was used with custom primers to sequence TCR alpha and beta cDNA libraries. The original pipeline was this. MiGEC processed the raw reads to extract unique molecular identifiers, while MiXCR was used to determine the CDR3 positions. For each individual, recombination models were inferred using an EM algorithm with the repgenHMM and IGoR tools. The tcR package in R was used for shared clonotype analysis, with sharing normalized by the product of cloneset sizes. To study raw recombination free of thymic and clonal selection effects, out-of-frame nonproductive sequences were analyzed. Using fastp trimming at Q25 and MiXCR clonotype assembly, TCRdb reanalyzed the public sequencing data and kept in-frame beta chains. Entries are consolidated by CDR3 protein sequence, retaining the most common genes and DNA. The V and J calls, along with clone size, are taken from TCRdb and not from the paper's own processing. The sample records some 500,000 distinct CDR3 sequences, under 25% of which are singletons. Of the sample, around 1% falls within the top ten clones.

These data are also associated with another study on T cells expressing NK-cell markers. From that second study: Fewer than ten donors provided sorted CD3+CD56+NKG2C+, CD3+CD56+NKG2C- and CD3+CD56-NKG2C+ T-cell subsets, whose TCR beta-chain repertoires were profiled. Among the eight sequenced donors, only one was HCMV-seronegative, while the other seven were HCMV-seropositive. In several experiments an anti-gammadeltaTCR antibody was added to restrict sorting to alphabetaTCR-expressing T cells. For several donors, the dominant CD3+CD56+NKG2C+ clonotypes were among the top 10 CD8+ clonotypes and accounted for roughly 1.0-8% of CD8+ T cells. Those dominant clonotypes were again the most abundant among CD3+CD56-NKG2C+ cells in several donors, at about 25-60.1%. It remained unclear whether the expanded NKG2C-expressing T cell clones were specific for HCMV antigens. The study sequenced eight donors, all healthy volunteers chosen at random: three men and five women. A commercial ELISA kit detecting HCMV-specific IgG in serum was used to determine HCMV serostatus. MIGEC handled demultiplexing of the reads and grouping by UMI, while MiTCR was used to assemble and quantify clonotypes. To exclude erroneous sequences, only TCR cDNA sequences supported by at least two reads were retained. The tcR package was used for downstream repertoire analysis, with clonotypes matched between fractions based on CDR3 nucleotide sequence plus V segment. VDJmatch was used to annotate antigen specificity against VDJdb, with one amino acid substitution allowed in CDR3.

The sample taken for sequencing was CD4+ T cells sorted from blood. This receptor was taken from a young woman in good health.

At the DNA level, the sequence is TGTGCCACTGCCGAGGCGGCGGGAGCCATGGATGAGCAGTTCTTC. This gives the protein CATAEAAGAMDEQFF. The V and J genes are TRBV10-3 and TRBJ2-1, with 7 middle bases fitting TRBD2. Clipping removes 10 bases from V and 8 bases from J, with 17 as the unmatched junction base count. CDR1 is given as ENHRY and CDR2 as SYGVKD, both from the germline V gene. The CDR3 runs 15 amino acids, cysteine and phenylalanine included. Of the read, only the CDR3 DNA is kept; its 45 bases are in frame from base 1.